The entry below describes one T cell receptor (beta chain). Its antigen is unknown. Extracted RNA was reverse transcribed, and the resulting cDNA served as sequencing template. Sequencing was performed with immunoSEQ multiplex PCR; in TCRdb, only in-frame clones are kept and a portion is missing. The sample has approximately 280,000 clones; 55% to 70% are singletons. This specimen comes from a study of CD8+ T cells in alopecia areata. Study-level findings and limits: Significant decreases in scalp clonality and expanded CD8+ clones followed tofacitinib treatment. Normal skin's resident alphabeta T cells are also sequenced in scalp samples.

The CDR3 has 14 amino acids. The V gene lost 3 bases and the J gene lost 5 bases, with 14 bases spanning the gap. The germline gives CDR1 SGHRS, CDR2 YFSETQ. Documented treatment: oral pan-JAK inhibitor, 5-10 mg twice daily. Peripheral blood, together with lesional scalp punch biopsies, was collected from alopecia areata patients. The TCR sequence derives from a human donor with alopecia areata. The chain employs TRBV5-1 and TRBJ2-5; the D gene is possibly TRBD1 (6 bases). The sequencing used CD4+ T cells sorted from blood, collected at week 24, from a patient treated with tofacitinib. The CDR3 nucleotides are TGCGCCAGCAGCTCGGACAGACCAGTGGAGACCCAGTACTTC. Translation gives CASSSDRPVETQYF.